The entry that follows covers one T cell receptor (beta chain) sequence. Its specificity is not known. The sample originates from a study of shared clonotypes between healthy human individuals. Overall study results and limits: Memory subsets generally showed smaller estimated richness than naive subsets did. Non-shared clonotypes had lower generation probabilities than those shared by all four donors. An expected dependence of interdonor clonotype sharing on sequencing depth was noted.

Template for every sorted-subset replicate PCR totaled around 210 ng DNA, around 32,000 T cell genomes. TCRdb keeps only in-frame clones here, not all; method: immunoSEQ multiplex PCR. Altogether a few million clones are present, just under 95% being singletons, with the ten largest covering 1.5% to 2%. J gave up 4 bases and V 5 bases, and 8 bases lay outside the gene matches. The CDR3 runs 14 residues. Germline values: CDR1 SGHTA, CDR2 FQGNSA. CD45RO-negative, CCR7-positively selected cells formed the naive CD8 fraction, excluding terminally differentiated effector memory CD45RA+ cells. V gene TRBV7-2 combines with J gene TRBJ2-7; TRBD2 matches 7 bases. This TCR was sampled from a man between 18 and 29 years old in good health. Some clones in this sample may be carry-over from other donors' samples. What was sequenced was naive CD8+ T cells from PBMCs. CDR3 in amino acids: CASSPGGGPYEQYF. The DNA for the CDR3 is TGTGCCAGCAGCCCTGGGGGAGGGCCTTACGAGCAGTACTTC.